This entry lists 4 T cell receptor beta chains sequenced from one sample in a study of blood T cells in healthy people across ages (dated by TCRdb to about 2015). The library relied on 5' RACE. The reads were generated on an Illumina HiSeq 2500. A second PCR of about 6 to 12 cycles was performed with a sample-barcoded 5' primer and a J-beta primer mix. In TCRdb, the public reads were trimmed at Q25 with fastp and aligned with MiXCR, with productive beta chains retained. Under each unique CDR3 protein, matching rows form one entry showing the most common genes and DNA. This sample holds over 950,000 distinct CDR3 sequences; about 51% were observed only once. 20% to 25% of the sample goes to the ten largest clones. Sequenced sample: blood. These receptors all come from a woman aged 55-70 years in good health.

This clonotype has more than one count but fewer than ten. In DNA, the CDR3 is TGTGCCAGCAGTTTAGGCTTCAAAGATACGCAGTATTTT. As protein: CASSLGFKDTQYF. V is TRBV12-3 or TRBV12-4 and J is TRBJ2-3; no clear D gene. V lost 1 base and J 5 bases, leaving 7 bases between the germline ends. This CDR3 region has 13 residues.

The rearrangement joins TRBV12-3 or TRBV12-4 to TRBJ2-7, with 9 bases aligning to TRBD1. Trimming cost V 6 bases and J 7 bases; bases outside gene matches: 16. The CDR3 totals 16 residues. In nucleotides, the CDR3 is TGTGCCAGCAGGGCCCAGGGGACAGGGACCTACAATGAGCAGTACTTC. Protein product: CASRAQGTGTYNEQYF.

The J gene is TRBJ1-2, the V gene TRBV9; the match to TRBD1 covers 8 bases. This CDR3 spans 16 amino acids. J was trimmed by 8 bases and V by 0 bases; bases with no gene match: 12. Germline V lookup: CDR1 SGDLS, CDR2 YYNGEE. This CDR3 is CASSVGGAGTGGGYTF. In nucleotides, the CDR3 is TGTGCCAGCAGCGTAGGGGGAGCTGGGACAGGTGGAGGCTACACCTTC.

This sequence joins TRBV6-5 and TRBJ2-5; D call uncertain. This CDR3 is 15 amino acids long. Looked up from germline, CDR1 is MNHEY and CDR2 is SVGAGI. Trimming took 0 bases from V and 2 from J, leaving 10 bases between them. DNA for the CDR3: TGTGCCAGCAGTTACTCGACCAGGTTTCAAGAGACCCAGTACTTC. This translates into CASSYSTRFQETQYF.